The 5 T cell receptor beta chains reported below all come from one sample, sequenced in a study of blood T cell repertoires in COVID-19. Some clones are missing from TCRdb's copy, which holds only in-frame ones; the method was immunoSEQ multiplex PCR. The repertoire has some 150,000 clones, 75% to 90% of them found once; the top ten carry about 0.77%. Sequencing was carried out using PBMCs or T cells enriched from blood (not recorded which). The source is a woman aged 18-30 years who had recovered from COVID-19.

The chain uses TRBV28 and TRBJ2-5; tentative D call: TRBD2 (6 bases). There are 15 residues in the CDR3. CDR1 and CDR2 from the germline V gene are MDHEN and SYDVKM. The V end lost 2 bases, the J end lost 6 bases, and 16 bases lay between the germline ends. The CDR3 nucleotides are TGTGCCAGCAGTTTACTAGATGGAGGGATACAGACCCAGTACTTC. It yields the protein CASSLLDGGIQTQYF.

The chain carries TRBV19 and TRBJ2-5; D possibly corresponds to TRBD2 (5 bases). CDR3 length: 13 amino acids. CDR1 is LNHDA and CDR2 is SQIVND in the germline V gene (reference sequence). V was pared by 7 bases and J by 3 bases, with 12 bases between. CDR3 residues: CASNVGREETQYF. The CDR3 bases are TGTGCCAGTAACGTTGGGAGAGAAGAGACCCAGTACTTC.

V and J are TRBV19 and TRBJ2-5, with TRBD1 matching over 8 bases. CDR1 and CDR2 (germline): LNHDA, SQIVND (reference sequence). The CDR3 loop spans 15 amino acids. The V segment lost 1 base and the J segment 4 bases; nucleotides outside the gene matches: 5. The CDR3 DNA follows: TGTGCCAGTAGTATAGGCAGGGGGCGTGGAGAGACCCAGTACTTC. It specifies CASSIGRGRGETQYF.

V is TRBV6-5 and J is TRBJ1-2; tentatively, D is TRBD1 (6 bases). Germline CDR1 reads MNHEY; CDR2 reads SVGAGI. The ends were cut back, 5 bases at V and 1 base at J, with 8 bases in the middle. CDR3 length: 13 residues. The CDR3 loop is CASSKDSNYGYTF. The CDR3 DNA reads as TGTGCCAGCAGTAAGGACAGTAACTATGGCTACACCTTC.

The CDR3: CASSLFWQIKAFF. The CDR3 bases are TGTGCCAGCAGTTTGTTTTGGCAGATAAAAGCTTTCTTT. The V and J genes are TRBV28 and TRBJ1-1, with D unresolved. This CDR3 has 13 amino acids. V lost 3 bases and J 9 bases, leaving 14 bases between the germline ends. CDR1 and CDR2 from the germline V gene are MDHEN and SYDVKM.